The 26 T cell receptor beta chains reported below all come from one sample, sequenced in a study of long-term antiretroviral therapy in people with HIV (dated by TCRdb to 2021 to 2024). The immunoSEQ hsTCRB v3.0 assay was used at survey level resolution to sequence the TRB variable region. TCRdb mirrors the immuneACCESS table, restricted to in-frame sequences. Some clones are absent from its copies; in checked studies, under half trace to an unresolved V gene, and the reason for the others is unknown. The sample includes 15,000 to 20,000 clones, with approximately 85% observed a single time. Nearly 6.5% of the sample is held by the ten biggest clonotypes. The material was unsorted PBMCs, obtained at the start of antiretroviral therapy, before treatment. Every receptor here comes from a man in his late teens or twenties with HIV.

The chain uses TRBV5-1 and TRBJ1-1, with D perhaps matching TRBD1 (5 bases). The length of the CDR3 is 14 residues. Germline V lookup: CDR1 SGHRS, CDR2 YFSETQ. The V end was cut by 5 bases, the J end by 1 base, with 12 bases between. The CDR3 loop is CASREGTGNTEAFF. The CDR3 DNA follows: TGCGCCAGCAGGGAGGGGACGGGGAACACTGAAGCTTTCTTT.

The chain has TRBV18 and TRBJ1-1; D call uncertain. CDR3 length equals 13 residues. CDR1 KGHSH and CDR2 LQKENI come from the germline V gene. V dropped 5 bases and J dropped 1 base, with 8 bases sitting between them. DNA of the CDR3: TGTGCCAGCTCAGTAGGGCGGAACACTGAAGCTTTCTTT. Protein product: CASSVGRNTEAFF.

The rearrangement links TRBV30 to TRBJ1-4, with 8 bases that match TRBD1. The V gene's germline CDR1 is GTSNPN and CDR2 SVGIG (reference sequence). The CDR3 is 20 residues long. With V trimmed by 0 bases and J by 6 bases, 21 bases remained unmatched. CDR3 in amino acids: CAWSVNLIGPGQVMDEKLFF. CDR3 sequence (DNA): TGTGCCTGGAGTGTAAACCTTATTGGCCCGGGACAGGTGATGGATGAAAAACTGTTTTTT.

This clone was recorded only once. The chain recombines TRBV2 with TRBJ1-4, with D possibly being TRBD1 (5 bases). V lost 3 bases to trimming and J lost 8 bases, with 16 bases between them. This CDR3 region has 15 residues. In germline, CDR1 is SNHLY, CDR2 FYNNEI. The CDR3 sequence is CASSDAQGRREKLFF. DNA of the CDR3: TGTGCCAGCAGTGATGCCCAGGGAAGACGGGAAAAACTGTTTTTT. Supplemented by reference TRBV2 and TRBJ1-4, the full variable domain reads EPEVTQTPSHQVTQMGQEVILRCVPISNHLYFYWYRQILGQKVEFLVSFYNNEISEKSEIFDDQFSVERPDGSNFTLKIRSTKLEDSAMYFCASSDAQGRREKLFFGSGTQLSVL.

CDR3 region: CASSLAGQISYEQYF. The CDR3, as DNA: TGTGCCAGCAGCCTGGCGGGACAAATCTCCTACGAGCAGTACTTC. This chain uses TRBV28 with TRBJ2-7, with D possibly called TRBD1 or TRBD2 (6 bases each). CDR3 length: 15 amino acids. Trimming took off 6 bases at V and 0 bases at J, with 15 bases between the two ends. Germline assignment: CDR1 MDHEN and CDR2 SYDVKM.

The V gene is TRBV11-2, the J gene TRBJ2-7; no firm D call. The CDR3 is made up of 16 amino acids. Trimming pared 5 bases from V and 1 base from J, leaving 18 bases between. The germline CDR1 and CDR2 sequences are SGHAT and FQNNGV. The CDR3 nucleotides are TGTGCCAGCAGCCCCGGTTTGAGTTCCAGTTCCTACGAGCAGTACTTC. Its protein product is CASSPGLSSSSYEQYF.

The chain is built from TRBV19 and TRBJ2-1; the match to TRBD2 covers 7 bases. Per germline, CDR1 LNHDA and CDR2 SQIVND (reference sequence). The CDR3 runs to 15 residues. The junction had 11 bases not matched to a gene; V was cut back by 4 bases and J by 8 bases. CDR3 amino acids: CASSKGSSGDDEQFF. For the CDR3, the DNA is TGTGCCAGTAGTAAGGGGTCTAGCGGAGACGATGAGCAGTTCTTC. The full variable domain, completed using reference TRBV19 and TRBJ2-1, is DGGITQSPKYLFRKEGQNVTLSCEQNLNHDAMYWYRQDPGQGLRLIYYSQIVNDFQKGDIAEGYSVSREKKESFPLTVTSAQKNPTAFYLCASSKGSSGDDEQFFGPGTRLTVL.

The chain carries TRBV7-2 and TRBJ1-2, with D unresolved. V lost 1 base and J 2 bases, leaving 8 bases between the germline ends. The CDR3 length is 14 residues. From germline, CDR1 is SGHTA and CDR2 FQGNSA. The DNA for the CDR3 is TGTGCCAGCAGCTTAGACCCTCTAAACTATGGCTACACCTTC. Amino acids: CASSLDPLNYGYTF.

This chain joins TRBV25-1 and TRBJ2-3, with a tentative D call TRBD1 (6 bases). This CDR3 is built from 15 residues. V dropped 0 bases and J dropped 4 bases, with 11 bases sitting between them. Germline lookup yields CDR1 MGHDK and CDR2 SYGVNS. CDR3 DNA: TGTGCCAGCAGTGAATATAGTAACAGGGCAGATACGCAGTATTTT. It is translated as CASSEYSNRADTQYF.

This chain joins TRBV6-1 and TRBJ1-1, with 9 bases aligning to TRBD1. The CDR3 covers 14 residues. Germline CDR1 reads MNHNS; CDR2 reads SASEGT. Unmatched junction bases numbered 11, after V lost 8 bases and J lost 7 bases. CDR3 residues: CASDKDRGIFEAFF. The CDR3 coding sequence is TGTGCCAGCGATAAGGACAGGGGCATTTTTGAAGCTTTCTTT.

V gene TRBV19 combines with J gene TRBJ2-7; a weak D match, TRBD1 (5 bases). The CDR3 contains 15 residues. Between the trimmed V and J ends, which lost 3 bases and 6 bases, there was a span of 18 bases. Looked up from germline, CDR1 is LNHDA and CDR2 is SQIVND (reference sequence). The CDR3 DNA sequence: TGTGCCAGTAGTATTCGAGGCACTGGCCAGGGCGAGCAGTACTTC. This encodes CASSIRGTGQGEQYF.

This chain uses TRBV19 with TRBJ2-7, with TRBD2 matching over 9 bases. The V gene's germline CDR1 is LNHDA and CDR2 SQIVND (reference sequence). V gave up 1 base and J gave up 4 bases; unmatched junction bases: 5. The CDR3 totals 15 residues. The CDR3 is CASSIAASGKYEQYF. CDR3 bases: TGTGCCAGTAGTATAGCGGCTAGCGGGAAATACGAGCAGTACTTC. Variable domain in full (rest from reference TRBV19 and TRBJ2-7): DGGITQSPKYLFRKEGQNVTLSCEQNLNHDAMYWYRQDPGQGLRLIYYSQIVNDFQKGDIAEGYSVSREKKESFPLTVTSAQKNPTAFYLCASSIAASGKYEQYFGPGTRLTVT.

The rearrangement uses TRBV7-2 and TRBJ2-1; possibly TRBD2 for D (5 bases). Per germline, CDR1 SGHTA and CDR2 FQGNSA. The CDR3 loop spans 14 amino acids. V lost 7 bases and J lost 3, with 13 bases in between. The CDR3 reads CASTMDSRYNEQFF. CDR3 bases: TGTGCCAGCACCATGGACTCCCGCTACAATGAGCAGTTCTTC.

The chain combines TRBV18 with TRBJ2-3; unclear D gene. The CDR3 totals 12 residues. CDR1 is KGHSH, CDR2 LQKENI, per germline. The V end was cut by 6 bases, the J end by 4 bases, with 8 bases between. The CDR3 is CASSMLPDTQYF. For the CDR3, the DNA is TGTGCCAGCTCTATGCTCCCAGATACGCAGTATTTT.

This clone was recorded a few times. J is TRBJ1-2 and V is TRBV7-2; D unresolved. The CDR3 extends over 14 amino acids. Per germline, CDR1 SGHTA and CDR2 FQGNSA. V was trimmed by 5 bases and J by 4 bases, leaving 14 bases between them. The CDR3: CASSAVEGSYGYTF. CDR3 DNA sequence: TGTGCCAGCAGCGCAGTTGAGGGAAGCTATGGCTACACCTTC.

This clone was found a few times. This chain links TRBV5-4 with TRBJ2-7, with D perhaps matching TRBD1 or TRBD2 (5 bases each). Germline V gene sequence: CDR1 SGHNT, CDR2 YYREEE (reference sequence). The CDR3 has 15 amino acids. The V and J ends lost 3 bases and 3 bases respectively, with 16 bases between them. CDR3 loop: CASSSTGQSGYEQYF. CDR3 in DNA: TGTGCCAGCAGCTCCACGGGGCAGAGTGGCTACGAGCAGTACTTC.

The rearrangement uses TRBV11-2 and TRBJ1-2; D is unresolved. V was clipped by 5 bases and J by 14 bases, with 6 bases between them. This CDR3 comprises 8 residues. Germline V gene data show CDR1 as SGHAT and CDR2 as FQNNGV. For the CDR3, the DNA is TGTGCCAGCAGCCCCCTGACCTTC. Amino acids: CASSPLTF.

This rearrangement joins TRBV19 to TRBJ2-3; TRBD2 aligns across 8 bases. CDR3 length equals 15 residues. V lost 3 bases and J lost 4; bases outside the gene matches: 6. Germline CDR1 LNHDA, CDR2 SQIVND (reference sequence). The CDR3 spells CASSMERERADTQYF. The CDR3 nucleotides read TGTGCCAGTAGTATGGAGCGGGAGCGGGCAGATACGCAGTATTTT.

The chain employs TRBV18 and TRBJ2-2, with D tentatively TRBD1 or TRBD2 (5 bases each). CDR1 and CDR2 (germline): KGHSH, LQKENI. The V and J ends lost 0 bases and 1 base respectively, with 12 bases between them. CDR3 length equals 17 residues. In nucleotides, the CDR3 is TGTGCCAGCTCACCACCGGGGCGGGCCGGGAACACCGGGGAGCTGTTTTTT. Protein: CASSPPGRAGNTGELFF.

This chain uses TRBV18 with TRBJ2-3; D may be TRBD1 or TRBD2 (5 bases each). There are 14 residues in the CDR3. V was shortened by 3 bases and J by 6 bases, with 13 bases between the two germline ends. Germline CDR1 reads KGHSH; CDR2 reads LQKENI. The CDR3 bases are TGTGCCAGCTCACCCCTGGGGGATAGGGATACGCAGTATTTT. Its translation: CASSPLGDRDTQYF.

V and J are TRBV6-4 and TRBJ2-3, with TRBD2 matching 7 bases. Germline V lookup: CDR1 MRHNA, CDR2 SNTAGT. CDR3 length equals 15 residues. Trimming removed 2 bases from V and 7 bases from J; junction bases left unmatched: 9. CDR3 DNA sequence: TGTGCCAGCAGTGACCACCTCGGAGCGGGACATACGCAGTATTTT. Its translation is CASSDHLGAGHTQYF.

The chain employs TRBV4-1 and TRBJ1-5, with 9 nucleotides matching TRBD1. Germline trimming cut 8 bases from V and 5 bases from J; bases unmatched to any gene: 1. The CDR3 loop spans 12 amino acids. Per germline, CDR1 MGHRA and CDR2 YSYEKL. For the CDR3, the DNA is TGCGCCAGCGGGGACAGGGATCAGCCCCAGCATTTT. It codes for CASGDRDQPQHF.

The CDR3 DNA reads TGTGCCAGCAGCGCTATCGGGGAGCTGTTTTTT. Residues: CASSAIGELFF. The V gene is TRBV9, the J gene TRBJ2-2; no clear D gene. The ends were cut back, 3 bases at V and 7 bases at J, with 4 bases in the middle. Germline CDR1 and CDR2: SGDLS and YYNGEE. The CDR3 loop spans 11 amino acids.

V usage is TRBV5-8 and J usage is TRBJ1-5; D is undetermined. The CDR3 has 13 residues. V lost 5 bases to trimming and J lost 1 base, with 7 bases between them. Germline lookup yields CDR1 SGHTS and CDR2 YDEGEE. Here the CDR3 reads CASRRLSNQPQHF. The CDR3 nucleotides are TGTGCCAGCAGAAGACTGAGCAATCAGCCCCAGCATTTT.

As DNA, the CDR3 is TGCAGCGTTGGGACCTCCTACGAGCAGTACTTC. Its translation: CSVGTSYEQYF. The J gene is TRBJ2-7, the V gene TRBV29-1, with no clear D. The germline V gene encodes CDR1 SQVTM and CDR2 ANQGSEA. Trimming left V 4 bases short and J 0 bases short, with 4 bases between. The length of the CDR3 is 11 residues.

This clone was detected only a few times. The chain is built from TRBV7-9 and TRBJ2-1; 10 bases match TRBD2. Germline V CDR1 and CDR2: SEHNR, FQNEAQ (reference sequence). The CDR3 loop spans 15 amino acids. The V gene end was trimmed by 5 bases and the J gene end by 2 bases; junction bases not matched to a gene: 3. CDR3 nucleotide sequence: TGTGCCAGCAGCCCTCTAGCGGGAGCCTACAATGAGCAGTTCTTC. It specifies CASSPLAGAYNEQFF.